The sequence of this T cell receptor (beta chain) was determined in a study of blood T cell repertoires in COVID-19. Turning to the study itself: Donors in the United States, Italy and Spain gave samples during acute or convalescent COVID-19. The cDNA or gDNA used as material had been derived from T cells, B-cell-depleted T cells, or PBMCs.

In the authors' methods: Estimates of nucleated cell counts were drawn from the amplification of reference gene primers. TCRdb's table, derived via immunoSEQ multiplex PCR, lists solely in-frame clones and lacks some. V and J calls and clone size follow that table, whereas D and trimming were derived from the DNA. The sample lists 110,000 or so clones, approximately 81% occurring once. In its sample, this clone was seen once. CDR3 length equals 14 residues. J gave up 6 bases and V 6 bases, and 6 bases lay outside the gene matches. Germline V gene data show CDR1 as MNHEY and CDR2 as SMNVEV (reference sequence).

Sequencing was performed on peripheral blood. The receptor comes from a man between 60 and 75 years old with acute or convalescent COVID-19. The V call is TRBV27, the J call TRBJ2-7, with TRBD2 matching over 12 bases. The CDR3 loop is CASSPTSGSLEQYF. The CDR3 DNA reads as TGTGCCAGCAGCCCGACTAGCGGGAGTCTCGAGCAGTACTTC.